The rows below give T cell receptor beta chains drawn from one sample of a study of CXCR3-negative and CXCR3-positive naive CD8 T cells. TCRdb re-called the 5' RACE reads; one entry per CDR3 protein, DNA not given. Here the sample table reports 45,000 to 60,000 distinct CDR3 sequences. The source material was memory CD8+ T cells from blood. The source is a human donor in good health. Some clones in this sample may be carry-over from other donors' samples. The CDR3 runs from the conserved cysteine through the conserved F or W. The order of the fields is V gene, J gene, CDR3 protein.

TRBV6-5	TRBJ2-1	CASSYSNNEQFF
TRBV5-5	TRBJ2-7	CASSTGTGSYEQYF
TRBV4-3	TRBJ2-7	CASSQDFDRFYEQYF
TRBV3-1	TRBJ2-5	CASSQGTPPGETQYF
TRBV9	TRBJ1-2	CASSASGGPNYGYTF
TRBV6-5	TRBJ2-7	CASSRSSGHYEQYF
TRBV29-1	TRBJ1-2	CSVEDLTGYTF
TRBV27	TRBJ2-1	CASSLSLINEQFF
TRBV15	TRBJ1-6	CATSRDSRVDSPLHF
TRBV12-3/TRBV12-4	TRBJ2-6	CASSPLPGDRDLTGGANVLTF
TRBV14	TRBJ1-6	CASSQEDSRRSPLHF
TRBV7-7	TRBJ2-3	CASSLDVGGPGDTQYF
TRBV28	TRBJ2-7	CASSWVTSGAAYEQYF
TRBV27	TRBJ1-5	CASGTASNQPQHF
TRBV4-3	TRBJ2-5	CASSQGTGGGETQYF
TRBV14	TRBJ2-3	CASSQTWTSSTDTQYF
TRBV15	TRBJ1-3	CTTSRDLTISGNTIYF
TRBV15	TRBJ2-7	CATSRDMAAYEQYF
TRBV4-1	TRBJ1-5	CASSQDRGINQPQHF
TRBV29-1	TRBJ2-7	CSVEADGVSYEQYF
TRBV6-5	TRBJ2-1	CASSYSSRGLYNEQFF
TRBV7-8	TRBJ1-2	CASSLRVGLGTSNYGYTF
TRBV5-1	TRBJ1-1	CASSLYWQGQAMNTEAFF
TRBV29-1	TRBJ1-1	CSVDGDVVNTEAFF
TRBV29-1	TRBJ2-1	CSVDGLGGSSYNEQFF
TRBV5-1	TRBJ2-1	CASSLNQRLAPAQFF
TRBV5-6	TRBJ2-5	CASSFNPEYQETQYF
TRBV7-7	TRBJ2-2	CASSPPGTGELFF
TRBV28	TRBJ2-7	CASSLGDYAYEQYF
TRBV29-1	TRBJ2-1	CSVDGQASSYNEQFF
TRBV7-9	TRBJ2-7	CASSLVVSTYEQYF
TRBV7-2	TRBJ2-5	CASSLEGLGIAQYF
TRBV7-9	TRBJ2-3	CASSPSTSGSMDTQYF
TRBV29-1	TRBJ1-1	CSVQTRTETSEAFF
TRBV7-9	TRBJ2-7	CASSLVAPGEQYF
TRBV5-1	TRBJ2-7	CASSGDMSYEQYF
TRBV6-2/TRBV6-3	TRBJ2-7	CASSPDEGSYEQYF
TRBV29-1	TRBJ2-3	CSTQGGLAGDRLSTDTQYF
TRBV6-1	TRBJ2-3	CASTPQGQDTDTQYF
TRBV6-5	TRBJ2-3	CASSYSKIVELDTQYF
TRBV28	TRBJ2-1	CASTVTGELTNNEQFF
TRBV5-1	TRBJ2-3	CASRLNTDTQYF
TRBV25-1	TRBJ2-1	CASSEWGTNNEQFF
TRBV29-1	TRBJ2-2	CSVDLLGSGELFF
TRBV4-2	TRBJ2-7	CASSQVGDPYEQYF
TRBV27	TRBJ2-1	CASSARDYNEQFF
TRBV7-2	TRBJ2-7	CASSSRLGYEQYF
TRBV4-3	TRBJ2-1	CASSYDLSGGYNEQFF
TRBV12-3/TRBV12-4	TRBJ2-7	CASSSGTLTYEQYF
TRBV28	TRBJ2-1	CASRGLLYNEQFF
TRBV20-1	TRBJ2-7	CSARVRAGYEQYF
TRBV29-1	TRBJ2-3	CSVDGGESSGGSPDTQYF
TRBV7-8	TRBJ2-3	CASSLGSQLIGVTDTQYF
TRBV6-5	TRBJ2-1	CASSDYGTSIVNEQFF
TRBV6-5	TRBJ1-5	CASSTTGVSNQPQHF
TRBV5-4	TRBJ2-7	CASSLGRPYEQYF
TRBV20-1	TRBJ2-1	CSASRGGEQFF